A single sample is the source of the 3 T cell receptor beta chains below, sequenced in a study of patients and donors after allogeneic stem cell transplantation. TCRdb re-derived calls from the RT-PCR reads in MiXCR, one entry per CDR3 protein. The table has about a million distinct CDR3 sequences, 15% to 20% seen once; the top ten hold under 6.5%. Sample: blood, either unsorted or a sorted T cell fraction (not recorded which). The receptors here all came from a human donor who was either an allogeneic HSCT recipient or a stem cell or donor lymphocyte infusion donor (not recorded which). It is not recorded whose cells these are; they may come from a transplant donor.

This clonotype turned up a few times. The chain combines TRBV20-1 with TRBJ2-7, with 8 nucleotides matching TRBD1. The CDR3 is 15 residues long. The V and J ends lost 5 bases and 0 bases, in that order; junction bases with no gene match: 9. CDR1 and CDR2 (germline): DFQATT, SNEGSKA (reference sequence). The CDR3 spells CSAWPNRGSSYEQYF. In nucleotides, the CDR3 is TGCAGTGCTTGGCCAAACAGGGGGAGCTCCTACGAGCAGTACTTC.

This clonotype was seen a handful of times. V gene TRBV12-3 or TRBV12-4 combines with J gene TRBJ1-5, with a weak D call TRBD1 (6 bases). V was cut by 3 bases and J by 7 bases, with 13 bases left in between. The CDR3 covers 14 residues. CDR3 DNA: TGTGCCAGCAGTTTGTGGGGGCCGGGGCAGCCCCAGCATTTT. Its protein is CASSLWGPGQPQHF.

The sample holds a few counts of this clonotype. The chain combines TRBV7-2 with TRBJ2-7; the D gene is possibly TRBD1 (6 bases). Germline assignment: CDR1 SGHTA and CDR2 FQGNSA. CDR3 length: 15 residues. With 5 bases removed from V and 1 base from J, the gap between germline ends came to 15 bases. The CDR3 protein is CASSLYLGTSYEQYF. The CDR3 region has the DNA TGTGCCAGCAGCCTCTACCTAGGGACATCCTACGAGCAGTACTTC.